Below are 10 T cell receptor beta chains sequenced from a single sample in a study of T cell responses to AZD1222 COVID-19 vaccine. TCRdb's copy holds only in-frame clones and misses some; the assay was immunoSEQ multiplex PCR. Of 120,000 to 150,000 clones in the sample, around 88% are singletons; the top ten hold about 15%. The starting material was peripheral blood, obtained on day 0 of AZD1222 vaccination. These receptors were taken from an adult in good health.

This clone was found once. The rearrangement links TRBV18 to TRBJ2-7, with D possibly being TRBD2 (7 bases). The V gene lost 0 bases and the J gene lost 3 bases, with 9 bases spanning the gap. In germline, CDR1 is KGHSH, CDR2 LQKENI. The CDR3 totals 14 residues. CDR3 in DNA: TGTGCCAGCTCACCACCAGGGGGGGACTACGAGCAGTACTTC. Protein: CASSPPGGDYEQYF.

This chain connects TRBV9 to TRBJ1-4, with D possibly TRBD1 on 5 matching bases. There are 13 residues in the CDR3. V was shortened by 0 bases and J by 8 bases, with 8 bases between the two germline ends. Looked up from germline, CDR1 is SGDLS and CDR2 is YYNGEE. The CDR3 loop is CASSVGTTEKLFF. The CDR3 region has the DNA TGTGCCAGCAGCGTAGGGACAACCGAAAAACTGTTTTTT.

The CDR3 region is CASSQTGRRSNTGELFF. CDR3 DNA: TGTGCCAGCAGCCAGACGGGACGCCGCTCGAACACCGGGGAGCTGTTTTTT. This chain uses TRBV3-1 (or the pseudogene TRBV3-2) with TRBJ2-2; D is perhaps TRBD1 or TRBD2 (5 bases each). The CDR3 covers 17 residues. The V and J ends lost 3 bases and 0 bases respectively, with 14 bases between them. Germline V gives CDR1 LGHDT, CDR2 YNNKEL (reference sequence).

The gene calls are TRBV9 and TRBJ1-5; no firm D call. The CDR3 runs to 14 residues. The V end was cut by 3 bases, the J end by 4 bases, with 11 bases between. Per the germline V gene, CDR1 is SGDLS and CDR2 is YYNGEE. The CDR3 here is CASSEPGFNQPQHF. As DNA, the CDR3 is TGTGCCAGCAGCGAACCGGGGTTTAATCAGCCCCAGCATTTT.

This clone has only one observation. The chain couples TRBV2 to TRBJ2-1; tentative D call: TRBD1 (6 bases). V shed 6 bases and J shed 0 bases, with 18 bases lying between them. This CDR3 contains 17 residues. Germline V gene sequence: CDR1 SNHLY, CDR2 FYNNEI. The CDR3 region is CASRIRQAPSSYNEQFF. The CDR3 nucleotides are TGTGCCAGCAGAATAAGACAGGCACCAAGCTCCTACAATGAGCAGTTCTTC.

This clone was seen just once. The rearrangement links TRBV6-6 to TRBJ1-5, with a possible D match to TRBD1 (5 bases). The CDR3 consists of 14 residues. Trimming left V 10 bases short and J 6 bases short, with 19 bases between. In germline, CDR1 is MNHNY, CDR2 SVGAGI (reference sequence). The CDR3 nucleotides read TGTGCCACCAACCCCGGAGGGGTGGGTCAGCCCCAGCATTTT. Protein sequence: CATNPGGVGQPQHF.

V usage is TRBV28 and J usage is TRBJ1-5; D not resolved. The length of the CDR3 is 13 residues. From germline, CDR1 is MDHEN and CDR2 SYDVKM. Trimming took off 3 bases at V and 11 bases at J, with 14 bases between the two ends. CDR3 sequence (DNA): TGTGCCAGCAGTTTGGGCGTCCTTCCGGCCCAGCATTTT. It codes for CASSLGVLPAQHF.

J is TRBJ2-7 and V is TRBV19, with 8 positions matching TRBD1. Trimming at V came to 5 bases and at J to 4 bases, leaving 10 bases not matched to a gene. CDR1 is LNHDA, CDR2 SQIVND, per germline (reference sequence). The CDR3 spans 15 residues. The CDR3 region is CASSLQSRQGYEQYF. The CDR3 DNA follows: TGTGCCAGTAGTCTACAATCGAGACAGGGGTACGAGCAGTACTTC.

The rearrangement joins TRBV7-9 to TRBJ2-5; no reliable D call. The V and J ends lost 6 bases and 5 bases respectively, with 7 bases between them. Germline-derived CDR1 and CDR2 are SEHNR and FQNEAQ (reference sequence). The CDR3 sequence is 11 residues long. The CDR3 DNA is TGTGCCAGCAGTTCCTGGGAGACCCAGTACTTC. Translating it yields CASSSWETQYF.

This chain links TRBV28 with TRBJ1-5; D not resolved. The germline gives CDR1 MDHEN, CDR2 SYDVKM. The V end lost 3 bases, the J end lost 7 bases, and 16 bases lay between the germline ends. This CDR3 comprises 15 residues. The CDR3 DNA sequence: TGTGCCAGCAGTTTTAGGGCCTACATCGGCCAGCCCCAGCATTTT. Translation gives CASSFRAYIGQPQHF.